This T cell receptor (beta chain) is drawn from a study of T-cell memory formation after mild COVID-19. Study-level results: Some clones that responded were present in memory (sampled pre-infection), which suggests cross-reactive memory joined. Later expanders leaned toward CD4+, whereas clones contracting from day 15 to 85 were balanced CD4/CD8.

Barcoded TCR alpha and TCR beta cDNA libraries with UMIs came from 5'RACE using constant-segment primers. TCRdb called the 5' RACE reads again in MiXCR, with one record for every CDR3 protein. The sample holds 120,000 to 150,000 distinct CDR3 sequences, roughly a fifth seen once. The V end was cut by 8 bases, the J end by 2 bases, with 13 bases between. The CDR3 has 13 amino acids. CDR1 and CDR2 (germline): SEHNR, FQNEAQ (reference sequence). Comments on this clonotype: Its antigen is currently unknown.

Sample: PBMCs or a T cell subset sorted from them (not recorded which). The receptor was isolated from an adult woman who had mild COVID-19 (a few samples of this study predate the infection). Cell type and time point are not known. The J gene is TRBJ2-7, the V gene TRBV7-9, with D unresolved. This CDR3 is CASVRRETYEQYF. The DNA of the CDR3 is TGTGCCAGCGTCCGGCGAGAGACCTACGAGCAGTACTTC.